The clone carrying this T cell receptor (beta chain) showed up just a few times. Its target is not known. These data originate in a study of blood T cells in healthy people across ages. Notes on the study in general: Versus aged donors, long-lived donors had higher diversity and more naive CD4+ cells.

A J-beta primer mix and a sample-barcoded 5' primer were used in a second PCR of roughly 6 to 12 cycles. Using its own MiXCR run on the 5' RACE reads, TCRdb lists one record per CDR3 protein. The profile shows 1.5 million to 1.8 million distinct CDR3 sequences, approximately 39% of them singletons. Germline V lookup: CDR1 MNHEY, CDR2 SVGEGT. Germline trimming cut 1 base from V and 1 base from J; bases unmatched to any gene: 2. There are 17 residues in the CDR3. Aged about 6 to 95, donors were systemically healthy Caucasians from Russia. The rearrangement joins TRBV6-2 or TRBV6-3 to TRBJ2-3; 13 nucleotides agree with TRBD2. The sequenced sample consisted of blood. This TCR came from a woman between 18 and 29 years old in good health. The CDR3 nucleotides read TGTGCCAGCAGTTACTTCGGACTAGCGGGAGGCACAGATACGCAGTATTTT. This encodes CASSYFGLAGGTDTQYF.